This T cell receptor (beta chain) appears in the sequencing data of a study of cytomegalovirus exposure and HLA in healthy donors. Study-level points and caveats: Researchers reported that a few CMV-associated chains were confirmed in vitro as CMV antigen-specific. A later analysis linked a missense variant in DCLRE1C to the trimming of TCR beta V and J genes. In terms of immune exposure information, only CMV serostatus was available.

At least ten counts were recorded for this clone. No antigen is known for it. This CDR3 comprises 14 residues. Germline V CDR1 and CDR2: SGHVS, FNYEAQ. Losses at the gene ends were 2 bases for V and 3 bases for J; bases not matched to a gene: 2. The PCR employed 60 Vbeta primers together with 13 Jbeta primers. The authors' processing: In a later analysis, about 12 million of tens of millions of unique beta chains occurred in at least two donors. Method: immunoSEQ multiplex PCR; TCRdb's copy keeps in-frame clones and lacks some. D and trimming were read from the DNA, whereas the V and J calls and clone size are those reported in that table. Counted here are 100,000 to 150,000 clones, roughly 74% occurring once; the ten biggest clones make up 5.5% to 7.5%.

This TCR came from a woman in her fifties or sixties in good health and CMV-seropositive. Specimen: PBMCs. The chain links TRBV7-6 to TRBJ2-7; 9 bases are a match to TRBD1. CDR3: CASSLKTGGYEQYF. CDR3 DNA: TGTGCCAGCAGCTTAAAGACAGGGGGCTACGAGCAGTACTTC.